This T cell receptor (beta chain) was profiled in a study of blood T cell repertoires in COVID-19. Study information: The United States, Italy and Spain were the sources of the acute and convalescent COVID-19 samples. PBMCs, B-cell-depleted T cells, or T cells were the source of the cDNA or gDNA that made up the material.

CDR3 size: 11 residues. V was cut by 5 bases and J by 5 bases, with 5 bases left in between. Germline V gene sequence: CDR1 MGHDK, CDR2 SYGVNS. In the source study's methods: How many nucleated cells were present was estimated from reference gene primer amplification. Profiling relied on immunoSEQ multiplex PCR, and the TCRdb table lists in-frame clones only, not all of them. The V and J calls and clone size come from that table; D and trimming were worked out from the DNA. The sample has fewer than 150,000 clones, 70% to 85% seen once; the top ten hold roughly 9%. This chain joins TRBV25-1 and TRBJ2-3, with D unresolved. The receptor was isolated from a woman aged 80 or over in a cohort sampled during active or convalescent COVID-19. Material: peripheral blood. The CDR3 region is CASSFLDTQYF. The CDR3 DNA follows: TGTGCCAGCAGTTTCCTAGATACGCAGTATTTT.